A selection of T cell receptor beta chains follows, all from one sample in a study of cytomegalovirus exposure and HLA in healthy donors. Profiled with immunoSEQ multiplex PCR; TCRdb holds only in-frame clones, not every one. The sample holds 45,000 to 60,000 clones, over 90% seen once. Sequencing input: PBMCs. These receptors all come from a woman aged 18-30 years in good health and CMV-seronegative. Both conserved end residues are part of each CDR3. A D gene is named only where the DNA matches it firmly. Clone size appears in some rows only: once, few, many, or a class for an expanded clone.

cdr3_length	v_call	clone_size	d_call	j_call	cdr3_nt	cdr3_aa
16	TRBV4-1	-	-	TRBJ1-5	TGCGCCAGCAGCCAAGAATCAGGACAGTACTATCAGCCCCAGCATTTT	CASSQESGQYYQPQHF
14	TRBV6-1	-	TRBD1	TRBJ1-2	TGTGCCACTACAACGACGACAGGGTACTATGGCTACACCTTC	CATTTTTGYYGYTF
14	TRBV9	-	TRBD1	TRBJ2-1	TGTGCCAGCAGCCGTGGGGACAGGCTCAATGAGCAGTTCTTC	CASSRGDRLNEQFF
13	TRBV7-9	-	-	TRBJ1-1	TGTGCCAGCAGCCCCCCAATGAACACTGAAGCTTTCTTT	CASSPPMNTEAFF
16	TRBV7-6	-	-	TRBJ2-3	TGTGCCAGCAGTGCCACCTCCCGGGGGGCGGGAGATACGCAGTATTTT	CASSATSRGAGDTQYF
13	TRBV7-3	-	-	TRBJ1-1	TGTGCCAGCAGCTTTAAAACTCACACTGAAGCTTTCTTT	CASSFKTHTEAFF
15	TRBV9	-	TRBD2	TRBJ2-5	TGTGCCAGCAGCGTAGAGGGGAGGGATCAAGAGACCCAGTACTTC	CASSVEGRDQETQYF
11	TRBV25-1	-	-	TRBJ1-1	TGTGCCAGCAGTTCAGGCCCTGAAGCTTTCTTT	CASSSGPEAFF
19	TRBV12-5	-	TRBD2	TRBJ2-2	TGTGCTAGTGGTTTTAGTAGGAGTAGCGGGGCCACTTACACCGGGGAGCTGTTTTTT	CASGFSRSSGATYTGELFF
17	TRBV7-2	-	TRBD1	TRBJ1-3	TGTGCCAGCAGCTCCTCCCCCGGACAGGGCGGTGGAAACACCATATATTTT	CASSSSPGQGGGNTIYF
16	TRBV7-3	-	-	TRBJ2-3	TGTGCCAGCAGCTCAGATAGCGGACATGGTGCAGATACGCAGTATTTT	CASSSDSGHGADTQYF
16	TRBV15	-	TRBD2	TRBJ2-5	TGTGCCACCAGCAGAGAGTTCGGGGGGATCGGTGAGACCCAGTACTTC	CATSREFGGIGETQYF
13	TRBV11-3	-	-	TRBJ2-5	TGTGCCAGCAGCTTAGGGAGGGAAGAGACCCAGTACTTC	CASSLGREETQYF
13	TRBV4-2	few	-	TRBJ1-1	TGTGCCAGCAGCCAGTCCCCCAGCACTGAAGCTTTCTTT	CASSQSPSTEAFF
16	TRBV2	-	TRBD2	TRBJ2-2	TGTGCCAGCAGTGACGCGGGGGGGCAGAACACCGGGGAGCTGTTTTTT	CASSDAGGQNTGELFF
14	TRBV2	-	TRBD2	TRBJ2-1	TGTGCCAGCAGTGAGACTAGCACTAACAATGAGCAGTTCTTC	CASSETSTNNEQFF
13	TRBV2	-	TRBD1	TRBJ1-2	TGTGCCAGCCTCCCCGACAGGGCCTATGGCTACACCTTC	CASLPDRAYGYTF
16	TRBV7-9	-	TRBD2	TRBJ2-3	TGTGCCAGCAGCCCTCACAGCGGGAGGGAGTACAGTACGCAGTATTTT	CASSPHSGREYSTQYF
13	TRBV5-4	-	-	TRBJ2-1	TGTGCCAGCAGCTCGGCAGGGGCAAATGAGCAGTTCTTC	CASSSAGANEQFF
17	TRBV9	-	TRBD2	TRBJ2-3	TGTGCCAGCAGCGTAGATAGCGCTAGCGGGTACACAGATACGCAGTATTTT	CASSVDSASGYTDTQYF
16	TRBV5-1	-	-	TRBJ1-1	TGCGCCAGCAGCTTGGGACAGCCCCTGGGGAACACTGAAGCTTTCTTT	CASSLGQPLGNTEAFF
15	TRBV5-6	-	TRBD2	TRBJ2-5	TGTGCCAGCAGCTTTACTAGCGGGGGGCAAGAGACCCAGTACTTC	CASSFTSGGQETQYF
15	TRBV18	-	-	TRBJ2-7	TGTGCCAGCTCACCACCAAGGACTTCAACCTACGAGCAGTACTTC	CASSPPRTSTYEQYF
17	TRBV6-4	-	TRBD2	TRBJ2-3	TGTGCCAGCAGCGCCTCAGTGGCTAGCGGGGGTGCAGATACGCAGTATTTT	CASSASVASGGADTQYF
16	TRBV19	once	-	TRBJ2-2	TGTGCCAGTAGTAAACAGACAGTCCTGGATAAAGGGGAGCTGTTTTTT	CASSKQTVLDKGELFF